This T cell receptor (beta chain) was identified in a study of beta chain features in type 1 diabetes. Of the isolated RNA, all was reverse transcribed, and so the sequenced material was expressed TCRB transcripts. The method was immunoSEQ multiplex PCR; TCRdb's version includes in-frame clones alone and lacks a portion of them. The sample yields hundreds of thousands of clones, around 30% seen once. Study-wide results and limits: There was a moderate but significant shortening of TCRB CDR3s in all four CD4+ subsets of Type 1 diabetes patients.

The germline V and J ends were trimmed by 1 base and 5 bases, with 11 bases remaining between them. Germline V gene lookup returns CDR1 SGHTA and CDR2 FQGNSA. The CDR3 is 14 residues long. Regarding this clone: Its antigen is not identified.

The TCR sequence derives from a man between 18 and 35 years old in good health. The genes are TRBV7-2 and TRBJ1-2; D call uncertain. Material: naive CD4+ T cells from blood. In DNA, the CDR3 is TGTGCCAGCAGCTTAGTCGTAACTAGTTATGGCTACACCTTC. Amino acids: CASSLVVTSYGYTF. The complete variable domain, with remaining parts taken from reference TRBV7-2 and TRBJ1-2, reads GAGVSQSPSNKVTEKGKDVELRCDPISGHTALYWYRQSLGQGLEFLIYFQGNSAPDKSGLPSDRFSAERTGGSVSTLTIQRTQQEDSAVYLCASSLVVTSYGYTFGSGTRLTVV.